The 19 T cell receptor beta chains in this list originate from one sample, sequenced in a study of low-dose radiotherapy and immunotherapy resistance in tumors. Indicated time point: after trial treatment. The sample's treatment: LDRT plus nivolumab, ipilimumab, low-dose cyclophosphamide and aspirin (RACIN trial). Gene-specific TRAV and TRBV primers were used for first-strand cDNA, covering alpha and beta chains. It was with a constant-region primer and a V-primer adapter that TCRs were amplified over roughly 19 PCR cycles. TCRdb passed the reads through MiXCR, listing each CDR3 protein once. The data hold nearly 60,000 distinct CDR3 sequences, with 20% to 25% observed a single time. The source material was PBMCs, sampled after low-dose radiotherapy plus immunotherapy. These TCRs come from a male donor with prostate cancer.

The chain is built from TRBV9 and TRBJ2-2; D ambiguous. The germline V gene encodes CDR1 SGDLS and CDR2 YYNGEE. V was shortened by 0 bases and J by 4 bases, with 10 bases between the two germline ends. The CDR3 runs 15 residues. This CDR3 reads CASSVVPGVTGELFF. The CDR3 DNA reads as TGTGCCAGCAGCGTAGTACCGGGCGTCACCGGGGAGCTGTTTTTT.

The sample holds a few counts of this clonotype. A read error is likely here: a far larger clone is one base away. The chain combines TRBV24-1 with TRBJ2-7; the D call may be TRBD1 or TRBD2 (6 bases each). This CDR3 comprises 15 residues. From germline, CDR1 is KGHDR and CDR2 SFDVKD. Trimming took 5 bases from V and 7 from J, leaving 20 bases between them. The CDR3 DNA is TGTGCCACCAGTGCTGAGGGGGGCTCCTACAATGAGCAGTACTTC. Protein: CATSAEGGSYNEQYF.

This clonotype was detected ten times or more. The chain recombines TRBV29-1 with TRBJ2-5; D may correspond to TRBD1 or TRBD2 (7 bases each). Trimming took 2 bases from V and 4 from J, leaving 14 bases between them. CDR1 is SQVTM and CDR2 is ANQGSEA in the germline V gene. The CDR3 runs to 14 residues. The CDR3 DNA sequence: TGCAGCGTTGAATTACCAGGGGGGGGAGAGACCCAGTACTTC. Its translation is CSVELPGGGETQYF.

This clonotype has only one observation. An end of the junction differs from the germline gene, which may be a read error. This sequence joins TRBV6-5 and TRBJ2-5, with 8 bases identical to TRBD2. The CDR3 has 14 residues. In germline, CDR1 is MNHEY, CDR2 SVGAGI. The CDR3 DNA is TGTGCCAGCAGCCGGGGGGGGGGGGCTGAGATCCAGTACTTC. Translation gives CASSRGGGAEIQYF.

This chain joins TRBV9 and TRBJ1-6, with D unresolved. The germline gives CDR1 SGDLS, CDR2 YYNGEE. The V gene lost 2 bases and the J gene lost 12 bases, with 9 bases spanning the gap. CDR3 length: 12 amino acids. In DNA form, the CDR3 reads TGTGCCAGCAGCGTGGTGGAAGGACCCCTCCACTTT. Its protein is CASSVVEGPLHF.

This clonotype was seen at least ten times. This chain's CDR3 is CSASRQGNTEAFF. The CDR3 region has the DNA TGCAGTGCTAGCAGACAGGGGAACACTGAAGCTTTCTTT. The chain recombines TRBV20-1 with TRBJ1-1, with 7 bases that match TRBD1. After removal of 3 bases from V and 1 base from J, the junction contained 2 bases not matched to a gene. The CDR3 consists of 13 residues. The germline CDR1 and CDR2 sequences are DFQATT and SNEGSKA (reference sequence).

This clonotype came up many times. The V gene is TRBV7-9, the J gene TRBJ1-1; 8 positions agree with TRBD1. In germline, CDR1 is SEHNR, CDR2 FQNEAQ (reference sequence). This CDR3 is 15 amino acids long. The trim removed 5 bases at V and 3 bases at J, leaving 8 bases unmatched. In nucleotides, the CDR3 is TGTGCCAGCAGCATTAGACAGGGGAAAGACACTGAAGCTTTCTTT. It translates to CASSIRQGKDTEAFF.

The chain recombines TRBV2 with TRBJ2-1; 11 bases fit TRBD2. Germline V gene sequence: CDR1 SNHLY, CDR2 FYNNEI. Unmatched junction bases numbered 3, after V lost 6 bases and J lost 2 bases. CDR3 size: 15 residues. CDR3 sequence: CASSISGGAYNEQFF. The CDR3 nucleotides read TGTGCCAGCAGCATTAGCGGGGGGGCCTACAATGAGCAGTTCTTC.

The rearrangement uses TRBV7-2 and TRBJ1-3; D remains ambiguous. The germline V and J ends were trimmed by 5 bases and 0 bases, with 5 bases remaining between them. From germline, CDR1 is SGHTA and CDR2 FQGNSA. This CDR3 region has 13 residues. CDR3 protein: CASSPDSGNTIYF. In nucleotides, the CDR3 is TGTGCCAGCAGCCCGGACTCTGGAAACACCATATATTTT.

The V gene is TRBV9, the J gene TRBJ2-7, with 10 bases fitting TRBD1. The junction had 5 bases not matched to a gene; V was cut back by 0 bases and J by 2 bases. CDR1 and CDR2 (germline): SGDLS, YYNGEE. This CDR3 is built from 16 residues. CDR3 loop: CASSVVPGQGTYEQYF. Written as DNA, the CDR3 is TGTGCCAGCAGCGTAGTCCCGGGACAGGGGACCTACGAGCAGTACTTC.

This clonotype was recorded at least ten times. The chain has TRBV10-3 and TRBJ2-7, with 9 bases aligning to TRBD2. CDR3 length: 17 residues. The V segment lost 2 bases and the J segment 5 bases; nucleotides outside the gene matches: 13. Germline lookup yields CDR1 ENHRY and CDR2 SYGVKD. The CDR3 protein is CAISEPGGLAHLHEQYF. DNA for the CDR3: TGTGCCATCAGTGAGCCTGGAGGACTAGCGCACCTCCACGAGCAGTACTTC.

The table lists this clonotype with many counts. The rearrangement uses TRBV6-2 or TRBV6-3 and TRBJ1-2; D not resolved. The germline V gene has CDR1 MNHEY and CDR2 SVGEGT. Trimming removed 2 bases from V and 4 bases from J, with 11 bases in between. The CDR3 contains 14 residues. The CDR3 is CASSYGPDFYGYTF. CDR3 coding DNA: TGTGCCAGCAGTTACGGTCCGGATTTCTATGGCTACACCTTC.

The table lists this clonotype with many counts. The chain's CDR3 is CASSLKTEAFF. Here the CDR3 DNA reads TGTGCCAGCAGCTTAAAAACTGAAGCTTTCTTT. The chain couples TRBV7-9 to TRBJ1-1, with unresolved D. CDR3 length: 11 amino acids. Trimming shortened V by 2 bases and J by 5 bases, and 3 bases separated the two germline ends. Germline CDR1 is SEHNR and CDR2 is FQNEAQ (reference sequence).

Ten or more counts support this clonotype. The chain uses TRBV6-1 and TRBJ2-1, with D uncertain. CDR1 MNHNS and CDR2 SASEGT come from the germline V gene. This CDR3 spans 14 amino acids. The V end was cut by 2 bases, the J end by 10 bases, with 15 bases between. The CDR3 region is CASSERGALREQFF. Written as DNA, the CDR3 is TGTGCCAGCAGTGAAAGAGGAGCCCTTAGGGAGCAGTTCTTC.

This clonotype was found many times. V is TRBV3-1 and J is TRBJ2-1; no clear D. The CDR3 totals 14 residues. Trimming left V 4 bases short and J 0 bases short, with 7 bases between. Germline-derived CDR1 and CDR2 are LGHDT and YNNKEL (reference sequence). Here the CDR3 reads CASSPQGSYNEQFF. CDR3 nucleotide sequence: TGTGCCAGCAGCCCACAAGGCTCCTACAATGAGCAGTTCTTC.

This clonotype was observed at least ten times. The chain couples TRBV7-9 to TRBJ2-3; 11 bases line up with TRBD2. Trimming at V came to 5 bases and at J to 4 bases, leaving 17 bases not matched to a gene. The CDR3 contains 19 residues. Germline V gene sequence: CDR1 SEHNR, CDR2 FQNEAQ (reference sequence). The CDR3 sequence: CASSRTSTSGTTIPDTQYF. CDR3 sequence (DNA): TGTGCCAGCAGCCGTACCTCGACTAGCGGGACGACCATACCAGATACGCAGTATTTT. Together with reference TRBV7-9 and TRBJ2-3, the CDR3 gives the full variable domain: DTGVSQNPRHKITKRGQNVTFRCDPISEHNRLYWYRQTLGQGPEFLTYFQNEAQLEKSRLLSDRFSAERPKGSFSTLEIQRTEQGDSAMYLCASSRTSTSGTTIPDTQYFGPGTRLTVL.

The DNA of the CDR3 is TGTGCCAGCAGTTTTCATTACAAGGGACTAGCGGGAGTATCAGATACGCAGTATTTT. It encodes CASSFHYKGLAGVSDTQYF. V is TRBV28 and J is TRBJ2-3; 14 nucleotides align to TRBD2. CDR3 length: 19 amino acids. Looked up from germline, CDR1 is MDHEN and CDR2 is SYDVKM. Trimming took 3 bases from V and 4 from J; bases not matched to a gene: 12.

This clonotype was counted only a few times. The chain combines TRBV18 with TRBJ1-2, with D unresolved. The V end was cut by 3 bases, the J end by 3 bases, with 14 bases between. Germline assignment: CDR1 KGHSH and CDR2 LQKENI. The CDR3 length is 15 residues. The CDR3 region is CASSPTFQVDYGYTF. CDR3 DNA sequence: TGTGCCAGCTCACCTACTTTTCAGGTTGACTATGGCTACACCTTC.

In its sample, this clonotype was seen many times. This sequence joins TRBV7-9 and TRBJ2-7; 9 bases fit TRBD2. CDR1 and CDR2 from the germline V gene are SEHNR and FQNEAQ (reference sequence). There are 19 residues in the CDR3. V shed 5 bases and J 2 bases; nucleotides not matched to a gene: 19. The CDR3 sequence: CASSPGRLREGYRPYEQYF. CDR3 DNA sequence: TGTGCCAGCAGCCCCGGCCGTCTGCGGGAGGGCTATCGTCCCTACGAGCAGTACTTC.